Following are 9 T cell receptor beta chains from one sample sequenced in a study of early T cells in non-severe SARS-CoV-2 infection. MiXCR, applied by TCRdb to the 5' RACE reads, yields one record per CDR3 protein. The sample shows 50,000 or so distinct CDR3 sequences, 8% to 10% of them seen only once. Sequenced sample: whole blood. The receptors come from an adult who was a healthcare worker with PCR-confirmed SARS-CoV-2 infection or an uninfected control (not recorded which).

This clonotype came up a few times. V usage is TRBV28 and J usage is TRBJ1-3; D gene uncertain. V lost 3 bases and J 2 bases, leaving 11 bases between the germline ends. CDR3 length: 15 amino acids. Germline CDR1 reads MDHEN; CDR2 reads SYDVKM. CDR3 in DNA: TGTGCCAGCAGTTTCCCTTTGGGGACTGGAAACACCATATATTTT. This sequence encodes CASSFPLGTGNTIYF.

This clonotype was recorded a few times. This chain uses TRBV3-1 with TRBJ2-3; D uncertain. Germline values: CDR1 LGHDT, CDR2 YNNKEL (reference sequence). V lost 5 bases, J lost 0 bases, and 18 bases lay in between. The CDR3 spans 17 residues. DNA of the CDR3: TGTGCCAGCAGCAGAGACCAAGTCTTTCCCAGCACAGATACGCAGTATTTT. Its protein is CASSRDQVFPSTDTQYF.

This clonotype showed up just a few times. J is TRBJ1-2 and V is TRBV7-2; 10 bases map to TRBD1. Per the germline V gene, CDR1 is SGHTA and CDR2 is FQGNSA. Trimming removed 5 bases from V and 4 bases from J; junction bases left unmatched: 7. CDR3 length: 15 residues. The CDR3 sequence: CASSPRQGAIYGYTF. CDR3 bases: TGTGCCAGCAGCCCTCGACAGGGGGCTATCTATGGCTACACCTTC.

The chain uses TRBV9 and TRBJ2-1, with D possibly being TRBD2 (5 bases). Germline V lookup: CDR1 SGDLS, CDR2 YYNGEE. The V and J ends lost 0 bases and 4 bases respectively, with 11 bases between them. The length of the CDR3 is 15 residues. The CDR3 loop is CASSVGATTYNEQFF. For the CDR3, the DNA is TGTGCCAGCAGCGTAGGTGCGACTACTTACAATGAGCAGTTCTTC.

The sample holds many counts of this clonotype. The rearrangement uses TRBV7-9 and TRBJ2-3; 8 bases fit TRBD2. The length of the CDR3 is 15 residues. Germline V gene data show CDR1 as SEHNR and CDR2 as FQNEAQ (reference sequence). The J segment lost 2 bases and the V segment lost 4 bases, leaving 5 bases of the junction unmatched. The CDR3 spells CASSSSGRLTDTQYF. The DNA of the CDR3 is TGTGCCAGCAGCTCGAGCGGGAGACTCACAGATACGCAGTATTTT.

The V call is TRBV6-6, the J call TRBJ2-5, with D perhaps matching TRBD2 (5 bases). Per germline, CDR1 MNHNY and CDR2 SVGAGI (reference sequence). The CDR3 totals 14 residues. V lost 6 bases, J lost 4 bases, and 15 bases lay in between. The chain's CDR3 is CASSGGLVLETQYF. CDR3 nucleotide sequence: TGTGCCAGCAGCGGTGGACTGGTTTTAGAGACCCAGTACTTC.

This chain joins TRBV7-9 and TRBJ1-1; 7 bases fit TRBD1. This CDR3 has 16 amino acids. Germline assignment: CDR1 SEHNR and CDR2 FQNEAQ (reference sequence). The ends lost 2 bases at V and 7 bases at J; junction bases unmatched: 13. CDR3 DNA: TGTGCCAGCAGCTTAACTAGGAGTCTAGACAGGGATGAAGCTTTCTTT. The encoded protein is CASSLTRSLDRDEAFF.

The chain links TRBV5-5 to TRBJ2-2; unclear D gene. The CDR3 contains 14 residues. V lost 0 bases and J lost 11, with 14 bases in between. The germline V gene has CDR1 SGHKS and CDR2 YYEKEE (reference sequence). CDR3 DNA: TGTGCCAGCAGCTTGGAAGATAATCGCGTCGAGCTGTTTTTT. It yields the protein CASSLEDNRVELFF.

There are a few counts of this clonotype. The CDR3 DNA reads as TGTGCCAGCAGCCACCGGGACAGGGGGCACTACGAGCAGTACTTC. It specifies CASSHRDRGHYEQYF. This chain links TRBV12-3 or TRBV12-4 with TRBJ2-7; 12 nucleotides align to TRBD1. CDR3 size: 15 residues. The V and J ends lost 6 bases and 3 bases, in that order; junction bases with no gene match: 6.